A single sample is the source of the 26 T cell receptor beta chains below, sequenced in a study of technical replicates of blood from a handful of donors. The protocol was immunoSEQ multiplex PCR, while the TCRdb copy is restricted to in-frame clones and leaves out a portion. The profile covers 60,000 to 80,000 clones, with roughly 90% appearing a single time and about 4.9% taken by the ten largest. The specimen was PBMCs. These receptors all come from a human donor in good health. Some clones in this sample may be carry-over from other donors' samples.

DNA for the CDR3: TGTGCCAGCTCACCAGGAGGGGATCAGCCCCAGCATTTT. Protein product: CASSPGGDQPQHF. The gene calls are TRBV18 and TRBJ1-5, with D possibly being TRBD1 (5 bases). The CDR3 spans 13 residues. Germline CDR1 and CDR2: KGHSH and LQKENI. V lost 2 bases, J lost 5 bases, and 7 bases lay in between. The full variable domain, completed using reference TRBV18 and TRBJ1-5, is NAGVMQNPRHLVRRRGQEARLRCSPMKGHSHVYWYRQLPEEGLKFMVYLQKENIIDESGMPKERFSAEFPKEGPSILRIQQVVRGDSAAYFCASSPGGDQPQHFGDGTRLSIL.

CDR3 DNA sequence: TGTGCCAGCAGCCGGGGGGTGGGGGTCACCGGGGAGCTGTTTTTT. It codes for CASSRGVGVTGELFF. J is TRBJ2-2 and V is TRBV7-2; 7 positions agree with TRBD2. The CDR3 spans 15 residues. V was pared by 5 bases and J by 4 bases, with 7 bases of the junction left unmatched. The germline V gene has CDR1 SGHTA and CDR2 FQGNSA.

The chain recombines TRBV11-3 with TRBJ2-5, with D unclear. The CDR3 spans 13 residues. V was cut by 1 base and J by 4 bases, with 7 bases left in between. CDR1 and CDR2 (germline): SGHNT, YENEEA. For the CDR3, the DNA is TGTGCCAGCAGCTTAGGCAGATTAGAGACCCAGTACTTC. It encodes CASSLGRLETQYF.

V gene TRBV2 combines with J gene TRBJ2-1; tentative D call: TRBD1 (6 bases). Germline assignment: CDR1 SNHLY and CDR2 FYNNEI. The CDR3 covers 13 residues. Trimming cost V 6 bases and J 7 bases, with 13 bases left between them. CDR3 sequence (DNA): TGTGCCAGCAGCATACAGGGTACGAATGAGCAGTTCTTC. Translating gives CASSIQGTNEQFF. Filled out from reference TRBV2 and TRBJ2-1, the complete variable domain reads EPEVTQTPSHQVTQMGQEVILRCVPISNHLYFYWYRQILGQKVEFLVSFYNNEISEKSEIFDDQFSVERPDGSNFTLKIRSTKLEDSAMYFCASSIQGTNEQFFGPGTRLTVL.

V usage is TRBV6-4 and J usage is TRBJ1-2; D is perhaps TRBD1 (5 bases). Germline assignment: CDR1 MRHNA and CDR2 SNTAGT. V was shortened by 7 bases and J by 4 bases, with 13 bases between the two germline ends. The CDR3 extends over 13 amino acids. The CDR3 nucleotides are TGTGCCAGCAAGGGGATGGGTTTCTATGGCTACACCTTC. Translating gives CASKGMGFYGYTF.

This clone was picked up one time. The genes are TRBV7-3 and TRBJ2-3, with a weak D call TRBD1 (6 bases). Trimming cost V 1 base and J 2 bases, with 13 bases left between them. This CDR3 spans 16 amino acids. The V gene's germline CDR1 is SGHTA and CDR2 FQGTGA. The CDR3 DNA follows: TGTGCCAGCAGCTTAAGGGGGCTAGCTCTCACAGATACGCAGTATTTT. Its protein is CASSLRGLALTDTQYF.

The chain is built from TRBV7-9 and TRBJ1-2; TRBD1 aligns across 9 bases. J was trimmed by 6 bases and V by 4 bases; bases with no gene match: 9. Germline V gene data show CDR1 as SEHNR and CDR2 as FQNEAQ (reference sequence). CDR3 size: 15 residues. DNA of the CDR3: TGTGCCAGCAGCTCCAGCGCTAGGACAGGGGATGGCTACACCTTC. Translated, it gives CASSSSARTGDGYTF.

The V and J genes are TRBV4-3 and TRBJ1-5, with TRBD1 identical over 7 bases. Germline trimming cut 5 bases from V and 5 bases from J; bases unmatched to any gene: 9. CDR3 length: 15 amino acids. CDR1 and CDR2 (germline): LGHNA, YSLEER. The CDR3 coding sequence is TGCGCCAGCAGCACCCAGACAGGGTCGGATCAGCCCCAGCATTTT. It translates to CASSTQTGSDQPQHF.

This chain's CDR3 is CASSQSGGYQYEQYF. As DNA, the CDR3 is TGTGCCAGCAGCCAAAGCGGGGGGTACCAGTACGAGCAGTACTTC. V is TRBV14 and J is TRBJ2-7; 9 nucleotides align to TRBD2. J gave up 4 bases and V 2 bases, and 6 bases lay outside the gene matches. The germline gives CDR1 SGHDN, CDR2 FVKESK. The CDR3 has 15 residues. Full variable domain (missing parts from reference TRBV14 and TRBJ2-7): EAGVTQFPSHSVIEKGQTVTLRCDPISGHDNLYWYRRVMGKEIKFLLHFVKESKQDESGMPNNRFLAERTGGTYSTLKVQPAELEDSGVYFCASSQSGGYQYEQYFGPGTRLTVT.

The J gene is TRBJ1-2, the V gene TRBV18; D perhaps matches TRBD1 (6 bases). Trimming shortened V by 6 bases and J by 1 base, and 9 bases separated the two germline ends. CDR1 and CDR2 from the germline V gene are KGHSH and LQKENI. The CDR3 is made up of 13 amino acids. The CDR3 DNA reads as TGTGCCAGCTCCGCACAGGGTAACTATGGCTACACCTTC. Translating gives CASSAQGNYGYTF.

The chain carries TRBV15 and TRBJ2-4, with 10 bases that match TRBD1. The trim removed 5 bases at V and 9 bases at J, leaving 7 bases unmatched. CDR1 and CDR2 (germline): LNHNV, YYDKDF (reference sequence). The CDR3 contains 14 residues. The CDR3 DNA reads as TGTGCCACCAGCCCAGGGACAGGGGAGGGCATTCAGTACTTC. Protein product: CATSPGTGEGIQYF.

V is TRBV5-1 and J is TRBJ2-1, with D possibly matching TRBD1 (6 bases). Germline CDR1 is SGHRS and CDR2 is YFSETQ. Trimming took off 0 bases at V and 8 bases at J, with 12 bases between the two ends. The CDR3 is 14 residues long. The CDR3 DNA is TGCGCCAGCAGCTTGGGGGACAAGCCTCATGAGCAGTTCTTC. It encodes CASSLGDKPHEQFF.

This chain joins TRBV5-5 and TRBJ1-6; D is possibly TRBD1 (6 bases). This CDR3 has 15 residues. V dropped 4 bases and J dropped 7 bases, with 15 bases sitting between them. Germline lookup yields CDR1 SGHKS and CDR2 YYEKEE (reference sequence). CDR3 residues: CASSRIGQPNSPLHF. CDR3 coding DNA: TGTGCCAGCAGCCGAATAGGACAGCCAAATTCACCCCTCCACTTT. The whole variable domain, filled in from reference TRBV5-5 and TRBJ1-6, reads DAGVTQSPTHLIKTRGQQVTLRCSPISGHKSVSWYQQVLGQGPQFIFQYYEKEERGRGNFPDRFSARQFPNYSSELNVNALLLGDSALYLCASSRIGQPNSPLHFGNGTRLTVT.

This rearrangement joins TRBV7-9 to TRBJ1-2; D might be TRBD1 (5 bases). Per germline, CDR1 SEHNR and CDR2 FQNEAQ (reference sequence). The CDR3 consists of 16 residues. Trimming left V 5 bases short and J 8 bases short, with 24 bases between. In DNA, the CDR3 is TGTGCCAGCAGCACAGAGCGGGGGACGAGTGTTACAGGCTACACCTTC. Amino acid sequence: CASSTERGTSVTGYTF.

V usage is TRBV5-1 and J usage is TRBJ2-1; TRBD1 matches 8 bases. This CDR3 comprises 13 residues. Germline V lookup: CDR1 SGHRS, CDR2 YFSETQ. Losses at the gene ends were 7 bases for V and 7 bases for J; bases not matched to a gene: 7. DNA of the CDR3: TGCGCCAGCTTCGGACAGGGCCTTAATGAGCAGTTCTTC. This encodes CASFGQGLNEQFF.

V and J are TRBV7-2 and TRBJ1-2, with TRBD1 matching 7 bases. Germline-derived CDR1 and CDR2 are SGHTA and FQGNSA. The CDR3 sequence is 12 residues long. V dropped 5 bases and J dropped 5; count of bases not matched to a gene: 2. CDR3 DNA sequence: TGTGCCAGCAGCCCAGGGGGGTATGGCTACACCTTC. Protein: CASSPGGYGYTF.

The J gene is TRBJ2-7, the V gene TRBV4-2; weak D call: TRBD1 (6 bases). The CDR3 contains 14 residues. Trimming left V 0 bases short and J 4 bases short, with 10 bases between. The germline CDR1 and CDR2 sequences are LGHNA and YNFKEQ. CDR3 in DNA: TGTGCCAGCAGCCAAGAAGGGACAAAGTACGAGCAGTACTTC. Its protein product is CASSQEGTKYEQYF.

The V call is TRBV7-4, the J call TRBJ2-3, with TRBD2 matching 9 bases. Germline V gene lookup returns CDR1 SGHVT and CDR2 SQSDAQ. Trimming removed 2 bases from V and 0 bases from J; junction bases left unmatched: 6. This CDR3 region has 17 residues. This chain's CDR3 is CASSLLGLAGSTDTQYF. The CDR3 DNA reads as TGTGCCAGCAGCTTACTCGGGCTAGCGGGGAGCACAGATACGCAGTATTTT.

The rearrangement uses TRBV6-5 and TRBJ2-3; D might be TRBD2 (5 bases). There are 15 residues in the CDR3. V lost 2 bases, J lost 0 bases, and 9 bases lay in between. Germline assignment: CDR1 MNHEY and CDR2 SVGAGI. The CDR3 is CASSYDASSTDTQYF. The CDR3 DNA is TGTGCCAGCAGTTACGACGCTAGCAGCACAGATACGCAGTATTTT.

The CDR3 bases are TGTGCCAGCAGCTTGGGGTTTATGGGACTAGCGCTAGACAATGAGCAGTTCTTC. Protein: CASSLGFMGLALDNEQFF. The chain joins TRBV7-2 to TRBJ2-1, with 10 bases fitting TRBD2. The junction had 13 bases not matched to a gene; V was cut back by 3 bases and J by 5 bases. In germline, CDR1 is SGHTA, CDR2 FQGNSA. This CDR3 has 18 amino acids.

The chain recombines TRBV6-5 with TRBJ1-5; D gene uncertain. This CDR3 has 14 amino acids. Germline CDR1 MNHEY, CDR2 SVGAGI. V lost 0 bases and J 4 bases, leaving 7 bases between the germline ends. CDR3 residues: CASSYSARNQPQHF. The DNA of the CDR3 is TGTGCCAGCAGTTACTCAGCCCGGAATCAGCCCCAGCATTTT.

This rearrangement joins TRBV4-3 to TRBJ2-7, with 7 bases matching TRBD2. J gave up 3 bases and V 0 bases, and 5 bases lay outside the gene matches. The V gene's germline CDR1 is LGHNA and CDR2 YSLEER. This CDR3 comprises 15 residues. In DNA, the CDR3 is TGCGCCAGCAGCCAAGAATATGGCGGGGGCTACGAGCAGTACTTC. This encodes CASSQEYGGGYEQYF.

This clone was recorded a few times. The chain combines TRBV7-9 with TRBJ2-7; D is ambiguous. Germline CDR1 reads SEHNR; CDR2 reads FQNEAQ (reference sequence). V was pared by 1 base and J by 0 bases, with 7 bases between. This CDR3 comprises 14 residues. The CDR3 sequence is CASSLDGFSYEQYF. CDR3 sequence (DNA): TGTGCCAGCAGCTTAGACGGTTTCTCCTACGAGCAGTACTTC.

J is TRBJ2-1 and V is TRBV2; D is possibly TRBD1 (6 bases). V shed 1 base and J shed 0 bases, with 7 bases lying between them. Germline assignment: CDR1 SNHLY and CDR2 FYNNEI. This CDR3 has 15 residues. The CDR3, as DNA: TGTGCCAGCAGTGAAGAGGACAGCTCCTACAATGAGCAGTTCTTC. This codes for CASSEEDSSYNEQFF.

The chain links TRBV19 to TRBJ2-6; TRBD1 aligns across 10 bases. The ends lost 5 bases at V and 0 bases at J; junction bases unmatched: 4. Germline V gives CDR1 LNHDA, CDR2 SQIVND (reference sequence). The CDR3 contains 17 residues. The CDR3 coding sequence is TGTGCCAGTAGTTCGGGACAGGGGAGCTCTGGGGCCAACGTCCTGACTTTC. The encoded protein is CASSSGQGSSGANVLTF.

The V call is TRBV4-3, the J call TRBJ2-1, with 11 positions matching TRBD1. This CDR3 is 15 amino acids long. Germline V gene lookup returns CDR1 LGHNA and CDR2 YSLEER. The trim removed 4 bases at V and 8 bases at J, leaving 7 bases unmatched. The CDR3 DNA sequence: TGCGCCAGCAGCCCCCGGGACAGGGGGGTGGATGAGCAGTTCTTC. Translation: CASSPRDRGVDEQFF.